The 30 T cell receptor beta chains presented below share a single source sample, sequenced in a study of T cell changes during pregnancy in multiple sclerosis. Profiling relied on immunoSEQ multiplex PCR, and the TCRdb table lists in-frame clones only, not all of them. The sample carries some 41,000 clones, roughly 90% recorded once. The material sequenced was CD8+ T cells from peripheral blood mononuclear cells, taken in the first trimester of pregnancy. The receptors derive from a female donor with multiple sclerosis, enrolled in a pregnancy study.

The V gene is TRBV5-1, the J gene TRBJ1-1; D may be TRBD1 (5 bases). The CDR3 totals 12 residues. V was pared by 3 bases and J by 4 bases, with 7 bases between. Germline V lookup: CDR1 SGHRS, CDR2 YFSETQ. The CDR3 reads CASSYGGTEAFF. The DNA for the CDR3 is TGCGCCAGCAGCTACGGGGGCACTGAAGCTTTCTTT.

The rearrangement links TRBV7-2 to TRBJ1-2; weak D call: TRBD1 (6 bases). Germline loops: CDR1 SGHTA, CDR2 FQGNSA. This CDR3 is 16 amino acids long. The V end was cut by 1 base, the J end by 5 bases, with 17 bases between. This chain's CDR3 is CASSLGAGEIEYGYTF. In nucleotides, the CDR3 is TGTGCCAGCAGCTTAGGGGCAGGGGAAATAGAATATGGCTACACCTTC.

V is TRBV9 and J is TRBJ2-2; weak D call: TRBD2 (7 bases). The V and J ends lost 3 bases and 6 bases respectively, with 15 bases between them. This CDR3 comprises 15 residues. From germline, CDR1 is SGDLS and CDR2 YYNGEE. CDR3 sequence: CASSALAGAAGELFF. CDR3 nucleotide sequence: TGTGCCAGCAGCGCTTTGGCGGGGGCGGCCGGGGAGCTGTTTTTT.

The V call is TRBV4-3, the J call TRBJ1-1; D may be TRBD1 (5 bases). Germline V gene lookup returns CDR1 LGHNA and CDR2 YSLEER. There are 16 residues in the CDR3. V lost 0 bases to trimming and J lost 5 bases, with 16 bases between them. The DNA for the CDR3 is TGCGCCAGCAGCCAAGAAGGGACTGCCGGTGGGACTGAAGCTTTCTTT. Amino acids: CASSQEGTAGGTEAFF.

The CDR3: CASSPVPGQGLSVGYTF. DNA for the CDR3: TGTGCCAGCAGCCCAGTTCCGGGACAGGGTCTTTCGGTTGGCTACACCTTC. The chain couples TRBV7-9 to TRBJ1-2, with 9 bases aligning to TRBD1. The CDR3 has 17 amino acids. Germline values: CDR1 SEHNR, CDR2 FQNEAQ (reference sequence). Germline trimming cut 5 bases from V and 7 bases from J; bases unmatched to any gene: 17.

This chain joins TRBV7-2 and TRBJ2-5; 8 nucleotides agree with TRBD2. The junction had 12 bases not matched to a gene; V was cut back by 4 bases and J by 5 bases. This CDR3 is built from 16 residues. Germline lookup yields CDR1 SGHTA and CDR2 FQGNSA. The CDR3 bases are TGTGCCAGCAGCTCTAGCCAGCGGGGGATGGGGGAGACCCAGTACTTC. Its protein is CASSSSQRGMGETQYF.

This clone has just a few counts. The rearrangement joins TRBV6-1 to TRBJ1-2, with 9 bases lining up with TRBD1. Germline trimming cut 1 base from V and 4 bases from J; bases unmatched to any gene: 7. Looked up from germline, CDR1 is MNHNS and CDR2 is SASEGT. This CDR3 comprises 16 residues. CDR3 residues: CASSEEGQGWSYGYTF. In DNA form, the CDR3 reads TGTGCCAGCAGTGAAGAGGGACAGGGATGGTCCTATGGCTACACCTTC.

The chain employs TRBV9 and TRBJ2-2; weak D call: TRBD1 (5 bases). V was trimmed by 2 bases and J by 0 bases, leaving 14 bases between them. This CDR3 comprises 17 residues. Germline CDR1 SGDLS, CDR2 YYNGEE. CDR3 in DNA: TGTGCCAGCAGCGTCTCCCGGATAGGGGCGAACACCGGGGAGCTGTTTTTT. Its protein product is CASSVSRIGANTGELFF.

V gene TRBV7-3 combines with J gene TRBJ1-3; D gene ambiguous. V was clipped by 0 bases and J by 4 bases, with 10 bases between them. There are 15 residues in the CDR3. Germline CDR1 SGHTA, CDR2 FQGTGA. The CDR3 spells CASSLTPSGGNTIYF. CDR3 DNA: TGTGCCAGCAGCTTAACACCCTCGGGGGGAAACACCATATATTTT.

For this clone: An end of the junction does not agree with germline; a read error may underlie this. J is TRBJ2-7 and V is TRBV11-1; 9 bases match TRBD1. Germline V gives CDR1 SGHAT, CDR2 FQDESV (reference sequence). CDR3 size: 13 residues. The DNA for the CDR3 is TGTGCCAGCAGTACCTACCGGGACAGGGTATCGTTCTTC. Its translation is CASSTYRDRVSFF.

In this sample, this clone turned up once. The rearrangement uses TRBV4-2 and TRBJ1-1; D unclear. The CDR3 runs 17 residues. In germline, CDR1 is LGHNA, CDR2 YNFKEQ. Trimming shortened V by 3 bases and J by 2 bases, and 19 bases separated the two germline ends. CDR3 bases: TGTGCCAGCAGCCACCCGAGGGAAACAAGTATCAACACTGAAGCTTTCTTT. Translating it yields CASSHPRETSINTEAFF.

This chain joins TRBV7-6 and TRBJ2-7, with D perhaps TRBD2 (7 bases). Germline V gene data show CDR1 as SGHVS and CDR2 as FNYEAQ. V was trimmed by 3 bases and J by 3 bases, leaving 18 bases between them. This CDR3 is built from 16 residues. The DNA of the CDR3 is TGTGCCAGCAGCTTGGAGACTAGCCAGGGGCTCTACGAGCAGTACTTC. It codes for CASSLETSQGLYEQYF.

By frequency in the sample, this clone is medium-sized. J is TRBJ2-5 and V is TRBV9, with D possibly TRBD2 on 5 matching bases. Germline lookup yields CDR1 SGDLS and CDR2 YYNGEE. The CDR3 extends over 15 amino acids. The V end lost 4 bases, the J end lost 5 bases, and 18 bases lay between the germline ends. The CDR3 sequence: CASSPSGGRGETQYF. The CDR3 bases are TGTGCCAGCAGCCCGTCCGGTGGACGCGGGGAGACCCAGTACTTC.

The count of this clone is one. V and J are TRBV4-3 and TRBJ2-1, with D unclear. V was shortened by 1 base and J by 4 bases, with 11 bases between the two germline ends. CDR1 and CDR2 from the germline V gene are LGHNA and YSLEER. The CDR3 runs 15 residues. DNA of the CDR3: TGCGCCAGCAGCCAAGCACGAGAAGCTTACAATGAGCAGTTCTTC. Translating gives CASSQAREAYNEQFF.

This clone was seen a few times. The rearrangement uses TRBV4-1 and TRBJ2-1, with 12 bases identical to TRBD2. Germline V gene data show CDR1 as MGHRA and CDR2 as YSYEKL. The CDR3 has 16 amino acids. Trimming cost V 2 bases and J 3 bases; bases outside gene matches: 2. The CDR3 sequence is CASSQSLAGGYNEQFF. CDR3 nucleotide sequence: TGCGCCAGCAGCCAATCACTAGCGGGGGGCTACAATGAGCAGTTCTTC.

The chain combines TRBV14 with TRBJ2-3; 9 bases align to TRBD1. Germline V CDR1 and CDR2: SGHDN, FVKESK. V trimming: 1 base; J trimming: 4 bases; junction bases outside the gene matches: 3. The CDR3 has 15 residues. The DNA of the CDR3 is TGTGCCAGCAGCCAAGGACAGGGGGTAGCAGATACGCAGTATTTT. This sequence encodes CASSQGQGVADTQYF. The full variable domain, completed using reference TRBV14 and TRBJ2-3, is EAGVTQFPSHSVIEKGQTVTLRCDPISGHDNLYWYRRVMGKEIKFLLHFVKESKQDESGMPNNRFLAERTGGTYSTLKVQPAELEDSGVYFCASSQGQGVADTQYFGPGTRLTVL.

This rearrangement joins TRBV18 to TRBJ2-6, with 9 bases that match TRBD1. The germline V gene has CDR1 KGHSH and CDR2 LQKENI. The CDR3 is made up of 21 amino acids. Trimming took 5 bases from V and 2 from J; bases not matched to a gene: 19. CDR3: CASSRVSPGQGSLTGANVLTF. The CDR3 DNA sequence: TGTGCCAGCTCAAGGGTGTCCCCGGGACAGGGCTCCCTTACTGGGGCCAACGTCCTGACTTTC. Drawing the rest from reference TRBV18 and TRBJ2-6, the complete variable domain is NAGVMQNPRHLVRRRGQEARLRCSPMKGHSHVYWYRQLPEEGLKFMVYLQKENIIDESGMPKERFSAEFPKEGPSILRIQQVVRGDSAAYFCASSRVSPGQGSLTGANVLTFGAGSRLTVL.

The chain has TRBV7-8 and TRBJ1-2; 7 positions match TRBD1. The CDR3 has 14 residues. Per the germline V gene, CDR1 is SGHVS and CDR2 is FQNEAQ. V gave up 3 bases and J gave up 2 bases; unmatched junction bases: 3. The CDR3 DNA reads TGTGCCAGCAGCTTCGACAGGGACAACTATGGCTACACCTTC. Protein: CASSFDRDNYGYTF.

The chain couples TRBV2 to TRBJ1-5; 9 bases align to TRBD1. Losses at the gene ends were 4 bases for V and 3 bases for J; bases not matched to a gene: 10. CDR1 is SNHLY and CDR2 is FYNNEI in the germline V gene. The CDR3 sequence is 17 residues long. The CDR3 here is CASSVPGQGSTNQPQHF. The CDR3 DNA follows: TGTGCCAGCAGTGTCCCGGGACAGGGTTCTACCAATCAGCCCCAGCATTTT.

The chain combines TRBV4-3 with TRBJ2-7; D is perhaps TRBD2 (6 bases). The CDR3 extends over 13 amino acids. Germline V CDR1 and CDR2: LGHNA, YSLEER. V was cut by 0 bases and J by 6 bases, with 9 bases left in between. As DNA, the CDR3 is TGCGCCAGCAGCCAAGAGACTAGAGGCGAGCAGTACTTC. Its protein product is CASSQETRGEQYF.

The chain uses TRBV7-2 and TRBJ1-1; no firm D call. Trimming cost V 1 base and J 6 bases, with 12 bases left between them. CDR1 and CDR2 (germline): SGHTA, FQGNSA. CDR3 length: 14 amino acids. Here the CDR3 reads CASSLEPQNAEAFF. CDR3 sequence (DNA): TGTGCCAGCAGCTTAGAGCCCCAAAACGCTGAAGCTTTCTTT.

CDR3 in DNA: TGTGCCAGTAGTATTCTAGGGGACAGACTTAACTATGGCTACACCTTC. Encoded protein: CASSILGDRLNYGYTF. This rearrangement joins TRBV19 to TRBJ1-2, with TRBD1 identical over 7 bases. Germline assignment: CDR1 LNHDA and CDR2 SQIVND (reference sequence). The J segment lost 1 base and the V segment lost 3 bases, leaving 8 bases of the junction unmatched. This CDR3 has 16 amino acids. Complete variable domain (other parts from reference TRBV19 and TRBJ1-2): DGGITQSPKYLFRKEGQNVTLSCEQNLNHDAMYWYRQDPGQGLRLIYYSQIVNDFQKGDIAEGYSVSREKKESFPLTVTSAQKNPTAFYLCASSILGDRLNYGYTFGSGTRLTVV.

This sequence joins TRBV2 and TRBJ2-3; tentative D call: TRBD1 (6 bases). Trimming shortened V by 4 bases and J by 5 bases, and 16 bases separated the two germline ends. CDR1 and CDR2 (germline): SNHLY, FYNNEI. This CDR3 spans 15 amino acids. Here the CDR3 DNA reads TGTGCCAGCAGTGCTTCGTCGACAGGCTTAGATACGCAGTATTTT. Its protein product is CASSASSTGLDTQYF. The full variable domain, in which reference TRBV2 and TRBJ2-3 provide the parts outside the CDR3, is EPEVTQTPSHQVTQMGQEVILRCVPISNHLYFYWYRQILGQKVEFLVSFYNNEISEKSEIFDDQFSVERPDGSNFTLKIRSTKLEDSAMYFCASSASSTGLDTQYFGPGTRLTVL.

The V call is TRBV7-6, the J call TRBJ1-1, with D hard to call. The V end was cut by 3 bases, the J end by 1 base, with 9 bases between. This CDR3 has 14 residues. Germline V gene sequence: CDR1 SGHVS, CDR2 FNYEAQ. The CDR3 loop reads CASSLAVANTEAFF. CDR3 in DNA: TGTGCCAGCAGCTTGGCAGTGGCGAACACTGAAGCTTTCTTT.

This clone was detected once. The genes are TRBV21-1 and TRBJ2-1; the D call of TRBD2 is as the table states it, not checked on the DNA. TRBV21-1 is a pseudogene. CDR3 length: 15 residues. The CDR3 sequence: CASSKENEEVGEQFF. The CDR3 region has the DNA TGTGCCAGCAGCAAAGAGAACGAGGAGGTAGGGGAGCAGTTCTTC.

This chain links TRBV10-2 with TRBJ1-2; tentatively, D is TRBD1 (5 bases). There are 12 residues in the CDR3. Trimming shortened V by 4 bases and J by 4 bases, and 7 bases separated the two germline ends. Germline CDR1 WSHSY, CDR2 SAAADI. This CDR3 is CASSAGSYGYTF. The CDR3 DNA sequence: TGCGCCAGCAGTGCAGGGTCCTATGGCTACACCTTC.

This sequence joins TRBV7-2 and TRBJ1-1, with D hard to call. The ends were cut back, 2 bases at V and 6 bases at J, with 13 bases in the middle. The CDR3 loop spans 14 amino acids. The germline V gene has CDR1 SGHTA and CDR2 FQGNSA. The CDR3 loop reads CASSLNPEVAEAFF. DNA of the CDR3: TGTGCCAGCAGCTTAAACCCGGAGGTCGCTGAAGCTTTCTTT.

The CDR3 DNA reads as TGTGCCAGCAGTCTCACCGGGACATTAAACGAGCAGTACTTC. Protein sequence: CASSLTGTLNEQYF. The chain couples TRBV6-5 to TRBJ2-7, with D perhaps matching TRBD1 (6 bases). Germline lookup yields CDR1 MNHEY and CDR2 SVGAGI. With 5 bases removed from V and 5 bases from J, the gap between germline ends came to 16 bases. This CDR3 contains 14 residues.

CDR3 sequence (DNA): TGTGCTAGTGGTTTCTCTGGGGGGGGTAATGGCTACACCTTC. As protein: CASGFSGGGNGYTF. This chain links TRBV12-5 with TRBJ1-2; D perhaps matches TRBD1 (5 bases). V dropped 3 bases and J dropped 6 bases, with 14 bases sitting between them. CDR1 is LGHNT, CDR2 FRNRAP, per germline. CDR3 size: 14 residues.

The genes are TRBV4-3 and TRBJ2-5; tentatively, D is TRBD2 (6 bases). Germline assignment: CDR1 LGHNA and CDR2 YSLEER. The CDR3 is made up of 17 amino acids. V lost 4 bases and J lost 2, with 20 bases in between. The CDR3 DNA is TGCGCCAGCAGCCGCTACGCCGGACTACCCCCTCAAGAGACCCAGTACTTC. Its translation is CASSRYAGLPPQETQYF.